The T cell receptor (beta chain) under discussion was sequenced for a study of long-term antiretroviral therapy in people with HIV. The study's findings and limits: Pre-ART clonal expansion yielded clones that dominated the repertoire at all time points.

Survey-level immunoSEQ v3.0 assays were run. Sequencing used immunoSEQ multiplex PCR; TCRdb keeps in-frame clones, though not all of them. Of about 24,000 clones listed, around 83% are singletons. As to this clone: Its cognate antigen is unknown.

From each donor, at least one pre-ART PBMC sample and at least two post-ART PBMC samples were obtained. Participants with HIV, all of them, were treated in the United States. The CDR3 is 11 amino acids. Deletions cut 3 bases from V and 4 bases from J, with 4 bases between. CDR1 is MNHEY, CDR2 SVGAGI, per germline. This sample comprised unsorted PBMCs, obtained 0.4 years after starting antiretroviral therapy. The chain combines TRBV6-5 with TRBJ2-7; D remains unclear. The receptor comes from a man over 45 with HIV. This CDR3 is CASSYLYEQYF. Here the CDR3 DNA reads TGTGCCAGCAGTTATCTTTACGAGCAGTACTTC.